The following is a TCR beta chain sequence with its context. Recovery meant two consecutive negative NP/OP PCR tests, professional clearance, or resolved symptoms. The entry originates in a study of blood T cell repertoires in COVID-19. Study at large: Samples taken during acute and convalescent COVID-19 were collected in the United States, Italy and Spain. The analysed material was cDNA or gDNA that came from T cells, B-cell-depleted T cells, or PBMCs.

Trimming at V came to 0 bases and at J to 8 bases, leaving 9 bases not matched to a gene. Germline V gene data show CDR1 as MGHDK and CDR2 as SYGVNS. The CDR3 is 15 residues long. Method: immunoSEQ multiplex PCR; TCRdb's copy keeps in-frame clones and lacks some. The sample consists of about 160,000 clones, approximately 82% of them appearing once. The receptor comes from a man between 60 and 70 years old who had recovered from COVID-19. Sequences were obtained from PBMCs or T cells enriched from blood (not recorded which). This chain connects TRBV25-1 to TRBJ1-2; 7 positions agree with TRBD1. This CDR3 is CASSEYSTGALGYTF. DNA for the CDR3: TGTGCCAGCAGTGAATATTCTACAGGGGCCCTCGGCTACACCTTC.